The clone carrying this T cell receptor (beta chain) was detected once. Each CDR3 protein is one row after TCRdb ran MiXCR on the 5' RACE reads. The top ten clones hold roughly an eighth of a sample with some 71,000 distinct CDR3 sequences, about 13% of them seen once. The sample belongs to a study of early T cells in non-severe SARS-CoV-2 infection. The CDR3 covers 13 residues. V was pared by 2 bases and J by 1 base, with 5 bases between. The V and J genes are TRBV12-3 or TRBV12-4 and TRBJ1-1; D remains ambiguous. Input material: whole blood. This TCR came from an adult who was a healthcare worker with PCR-confirmed SARS-CoV-2 infection or an uninfected control (not recorded which). CDR3 amino acids: CASSLWANTEAFF. The CDR3 DNA sequence: TGTGCCAGCAGTTTATGGGCGAACACTGAAGCTTTCTTT.